Given below is one T cell receptor beta chain in context. The identical CDR3 is also encoded by other nucleotide sequences in the sample. Germline lookup yields CDR1 LNHDA and CDR2 SQIVND (reference sequence). There are 15 residues in the CDR3. Trimming cost V 2 bases and J 4 bases; bases outside gene matches: 6. Assay used: immunoSEQ multiplex PCR; TCRdb lists only in-frame clones, some missing. The sample includes 130,000 to 150,000 clones, around 90% of them seen just once. This specimen belongs to a study of control samples from healthy donors and cancer patients. Sample: blood. This receptor was identified in a man aged 25 to 40 in good health. J is TRBJ1-1 and V is TRBV19; 8 positions match TRBD1. The CDR3 spells CASSIQGARGTEAFF. The CDR3 nucleotides are TGTGCCAGTAGTATACAGGGGGCCCGGGGCACTGAAGCTTTCTTT.